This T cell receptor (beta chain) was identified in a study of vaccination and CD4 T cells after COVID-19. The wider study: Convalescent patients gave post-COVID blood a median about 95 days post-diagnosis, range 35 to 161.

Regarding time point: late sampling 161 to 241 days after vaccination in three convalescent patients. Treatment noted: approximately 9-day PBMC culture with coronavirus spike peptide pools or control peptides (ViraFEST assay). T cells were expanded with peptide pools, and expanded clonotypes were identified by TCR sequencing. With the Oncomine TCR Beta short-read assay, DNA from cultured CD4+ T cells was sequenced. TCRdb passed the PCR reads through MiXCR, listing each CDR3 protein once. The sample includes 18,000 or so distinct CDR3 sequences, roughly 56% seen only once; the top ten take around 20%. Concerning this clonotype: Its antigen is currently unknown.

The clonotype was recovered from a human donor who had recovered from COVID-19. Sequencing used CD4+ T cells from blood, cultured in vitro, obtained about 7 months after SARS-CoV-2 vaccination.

The CDR3 spells CATSTLAGIYEQYF. The CDR3 DNA follows: TGTGCCACCAGCACCCTAGCGGGCATCTACGAGCAGTACTTC. The chain combines TRBV15 with TRBJ2-7; 8 nucleotides line up with TRBD2. Germline V lookup: CDR1 LNHNV, CDR2 YYDKDF (reference sequence). J lost 3 bases, V lost 4 bases, and 5 bases had no gene match. The CDR3 contains 14 residues.